This T cell receptor (beta chain) was recovered during a study of T cell responses to AZD1222 COVID-19 vaccine (dated by TCRdb to about 2021). For context, the study as a whole: AZD1222 recipients with second doses at about 4 weeks or about 12 weeks were pooled, because spike-specific TCR depth and breadth did not differ between schedules. A total of 230 or so trial participants underwent TCR sequencing, of whom about 210 received two doses of AZD1222 and about 25 received two doses of the MenACWY control vaccine. Trial participants were enrolled into age subgroups of 18-55, 56-69 and 70-plus years, which contained roughly 140, 27 and 60 TCR-sequenced participants, respectively.

Counted from cysteine to phenylalanine, this CDR3 has 15 amino acids. Only the CDR3 portion is preserved as DNA: 45 bases, with reading frame beginning at the first base. V lost 5 bases and J lost 3 bases, and the count of bases not matched to a germline gene is 5. The germline V gene gives CDR1 as SQVTM and CDR2 as ANQGSEA. This sample's time point label indicates: baseline before first vaccination. Vaccinee samples were obtained from the UK trials COV001 and COV002, which included a single-blind randomized controlled phase 2/3 trial of AZD1222 (ChAdOx1 nCoV-19) in healthy adults. Trial participant PBMC samples were collected at day 0 and day 28 after the second dose for TCRbeta chain sequencing. As for this clone: Its antigen remains undetermined. One base away there is no much larger clone; base qualities are not given.

General study outcomes and caveats: Because no samples from the day 14 peak response were available, repertoires could be characterized only after the peak T cell response. Vaccine-associated CD4 TCRs spanned the whole spike protein, with dominant responses in regions 160-218 and 743-854. Only five to seven AZD1222 recipients were SARS-CoV-2 seropositive at baseline, limiting conclusions about previously exposed vaccinees. After two AZD1222 doses, spike-specific TCR breadth and depth were significantly higher than at day 0 and than in MenACWY recipients. Participants were mostly white British and included more females than males, and it was suggested by the authors that clonal diversity may have been underestimated. In the small 56-69-year group, the increase in depth fell short of significance, most likely because of low power. Nearly half of unique spike-specific TCRs reportedly recognized epitopes outside regions mutated in the B.1.351 and B.1.1.7 variants.

The CDR3 regions of human TCRbeta chains were subjected to immunosequencing. The authors' analysis ran thus. Repertoire TCRs were checked for matches against a reference library of SARS-CoV-2-specific TCRs that had been generated using the MIRA antigen-specificity platform. Breadth was defined as the fraction of unique TCRs that were SARS-CoV-2-associated. Depth was defined as the fraction of total T cells that were SARS-CoV-2-associated. Using the MIRA data, each spike-specific TCR was mapped to the spike region that the TCR reacts to and placed in a CD4 or CD8 class. Log10-transformed breadth and depth values were compared by one-way ANOVA with Sidak's multiple comparisons tests. TCRdb re-hosts the immuneACCESS table, in-frame sequences only. Its copies lack some clones; in the studies checked, an unresolved V gene accounts for under half of them, and the cause for the rest is not known. The D gene and trimming were derived from the DNA, and the V and J assignments and clone size from that table. The sample profile shows 99,000 or so clones; over 90% of them were found once. The ten largest make up around 5% of the sample.

Sample: peripheral blood, taken on day 0 of AZD1222 vaccination. The receptor chain draws on TRBV29-1 and TRBJ2-2; 11 central bases correspond to TRBD1. The receptor comes from an adult in good health. The DNA sequence is TGCAGCGTTCGTGGGACAGGGGGTTACACCGGGGAGCTGTTTTTT. This yields the protein CSVRGTGGYTGELFF.